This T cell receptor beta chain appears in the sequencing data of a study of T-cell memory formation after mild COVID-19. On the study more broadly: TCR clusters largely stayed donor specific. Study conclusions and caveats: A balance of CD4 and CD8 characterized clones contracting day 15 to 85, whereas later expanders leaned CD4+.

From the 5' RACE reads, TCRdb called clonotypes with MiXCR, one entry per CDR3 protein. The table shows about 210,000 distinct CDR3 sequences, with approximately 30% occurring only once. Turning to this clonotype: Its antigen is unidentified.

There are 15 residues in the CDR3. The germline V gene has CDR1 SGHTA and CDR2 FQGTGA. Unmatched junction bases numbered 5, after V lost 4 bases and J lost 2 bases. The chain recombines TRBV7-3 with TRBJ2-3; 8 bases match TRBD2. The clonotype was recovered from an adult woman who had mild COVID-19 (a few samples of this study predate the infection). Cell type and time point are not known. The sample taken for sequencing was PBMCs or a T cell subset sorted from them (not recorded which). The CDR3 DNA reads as TGTGCCAGCAGCTCCGGGACTAGTGTCACAGATACGCAGTATTTT. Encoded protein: CASSSGTSVTDTQYF.